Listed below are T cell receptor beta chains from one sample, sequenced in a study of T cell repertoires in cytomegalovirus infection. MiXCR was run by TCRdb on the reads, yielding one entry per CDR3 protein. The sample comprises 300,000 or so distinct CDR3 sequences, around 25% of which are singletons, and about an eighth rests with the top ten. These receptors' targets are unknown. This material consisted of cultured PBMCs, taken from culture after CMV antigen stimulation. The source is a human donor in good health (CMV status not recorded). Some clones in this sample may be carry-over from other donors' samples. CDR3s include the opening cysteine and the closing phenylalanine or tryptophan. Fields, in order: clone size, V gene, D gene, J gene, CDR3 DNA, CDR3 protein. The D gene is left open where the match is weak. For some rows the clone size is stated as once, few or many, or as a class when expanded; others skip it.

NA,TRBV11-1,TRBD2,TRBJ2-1,TGTGCCAGCAGCTTAATCGGGACTAGCGGAACTAGTGAGCAGTTCTTC,CASSLIGTSGTSEQFF
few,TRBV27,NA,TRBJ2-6,TGTGCCAGCAGTTTAATTACAGGTTACGGGGCCAACGTCCTGACTTTC,CASSLITGYGANVLTF
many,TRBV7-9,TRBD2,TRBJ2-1,TGTGCCAGCAGCTTGATGGATGGCGGGAGGGCCGTTGCTGAGCAGTTCTTC,CASSLMDGGRAVAEQFF
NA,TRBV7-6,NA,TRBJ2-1,TGTGCCAGCAGCTCCGGAGCCGGTAAGAGTGAGCAGTTCTTC,CASSSGAGKSEQFF
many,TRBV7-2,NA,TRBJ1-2,TGTGCCTCCCCTGTCGGATCAAACTATGGCTACACCTTC,CASPVGSNYGYTF
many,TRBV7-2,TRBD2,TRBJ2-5,TGTGCCAGCAGCTCCTCAGCGGGAGGGCGAGAGACCCAGTACTTC,CASSSSAGGRETQYF
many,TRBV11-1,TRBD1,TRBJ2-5,TGTGCCAGCAGCCCGGCTAGACAGGGGAGCATTCAGACCCAGTACTTC,CASSPARQGSIQTQYF
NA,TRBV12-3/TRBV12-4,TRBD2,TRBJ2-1,TGTGCCAGCAGTTTCTCTAGCGGCCATAATGAGCAGTTCTTC,CASSFSSGHNEQFF
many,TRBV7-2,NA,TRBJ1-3,TGTGCCAGCACCTTTGGGGGCGCGTCTGGAAACACCATATATTTT,CASTFGGASGNTIYF
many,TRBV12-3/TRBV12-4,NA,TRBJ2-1,TGTGCCAGCAGTCCTGGGACTGGATGGGACCACAATGAGCAGTTCTTC,CASSPGTGWDHNEQFF
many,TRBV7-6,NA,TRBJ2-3,TGTGCCAGCAGCTGGTCCCCGGGTAGCAGCACAGATACGCAGTATTTT,CASSWSPGSSTDTQYF
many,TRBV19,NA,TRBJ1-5,TGTGCCAGTAGTAGGTCCGGGGCGAGCAATCAGCCCCAGCATTTT,CASSRSGASNQPQHF